This T cell receptor (beta chain) was captured in a study of PD-L1 blockade in urothelial cancer. Study summary: Across blood samples, T cells had a median count of about 140,000. Study-wide points: Enhanced expansion of tumor-associated blood clones at 3 weeks characterized durable-benefit patients.

As for time point: pretreatment peripheral blood. The CDR3 covers 15 residues. The ends were cut back, 3 bases at V and 0 bases at J, with 9 bases in the middle. Germline loops: CDR1 MDHEN, CDR2 SYDVKM. Libraries were prepared by immunoSEQ multiplex PCR; TCRdb keeps only in-frame clonotypes and omits some of them. The sample holds approximately 71,000 clones, 84% seen once. Comments on this clone: Its antigen is unknown.

Material: PBMCs, obtained around atezolizumab (anti-PD-L1) treatment. The chain is built from TRBV28 and TRBJ1-3, with D uncertain. This clonotype originated in a woman in her 70s with urothelial cancer. CDR3 bases: TGTGCCAGCAGTTTTGGGCAGTTCTCTGGAAACACCATATATTTT. The encoded protein is CASSFGQFSGNTIYF.